This TCR beta chain was observed in a study of blood T cell repertoires in COVID-19. As for the study in general: T cells, B-cell-depleted T cells, or PBMCs provided the cDNA or gDNA that served as material.

The sample holds one count of this clone. Produced via immunoSEQ multiplex PCR; TCRdb's table is partial and in-frame only. Of approximately 170,000 clones listed, 84% are singletons. The germline V gene has CDR1 MNHEY and CDR2 SVGEGT. The length of the CDR3 is 15 residues. J was trimmed by 7 bases and V by 6 bases; bases with no gene match: 8. The chain joins TRBV6-2 or TRBV6-3 to TRBJ2-1, with 11 bases that match TRBD2. Sample: peripheral blood. This receptor was taken from a woman older than 75 with COVID-19, enrolled during active disease. CDR3 amino acids: CASSKVAGGPNEQFF. The CDR3 DNA sequence: TGTGCCAGCAGCAAGGTAGCGGGGGGGCCGAATGAGCAGTTCTTC.